Each of the 23 T cell receptor beta chains below was sequenced from the same sample in a study of T cell responses to AZD1222 COVID-19 vaccine. TCRdb's table, derived via immunoSEQ multiplex PCR, lists solely in-frame clones and lacks some. The sample has 100,000 to 150,000 clones; about 90% are singletons. Sample: peripheral blood, taken on day 0 of MenACWY control vaccination. Receptor source: an adult in good health.

The CDR3 coding sequence is TGTGCCAGCAGCTTCTTGCGGGATGAAGGTGAAGCTTTCTTT. Amino acids: CASSFLRDEGEAFF. This sequence joins TRBV11-3 and TRBJ1-1; no reliable D call. In germline, CDR1 is SGHNT, CDR2 YENEEA. This CDR3 spans 14 amino acids. Trimming shortened V by 3 bases and J by 7 bases, and 15 bases separated the two germline ends.

The chain recombines TRBV28 with TRBJ2-1, with TRBD2 identical over 9 bases. CDR3 size: 15 residues. V lost 6 bases, J lost 2 bases, and 5 bases stayed unmatched. CDR1 is MDHEN and CDR2 is SYDVKM in the germline V gene. This chain's CDR3 is CASRVAGVTYNEQFF. In DNA, the CDR3 is TGTGCCAGCAGAGTAGCGGGGGTCACCTACAATGAGCAGTTCTTC.

The V call is TRBV6-5, the J call TRBJ2-7; 11 bases fit TRBD1. The V gene end was trimmed by 8 bases and the J gene end by 7 bases; junction bases not matched to a gene: 10. The germline V gene encodes CDR1 MNHEY and CDR2 SVGAGI. This CDR3 is 14 amino acids long. CDR3 nucleotides: TGTGCCAGCGGACGGGACAGGGGGTCCTTAGAGCAGTACTTC. This codes for CASGRDRGSLEQYF.

V usage is TRBV9 and J usage is TRBJ2-5; D tentatively reads TRBD1 or TRBD2 (6 bases each). CDR3 length: 14 residues. Trimming stripped 1 base from V and 5 bases from J, with 12 bases between. Germline V gene lookup returns CDR1 SGDLS and CDR2 YYNGEE. CDR3 DNA sequence: TGTGCCAGCAGCGTATCCGGGGGCAGGGAGACCCAGTACTTC. Protein: CASSVSGGRETQYF. The variable domain in full, with the rest retrieved from reference TRBV9 and TRBJ2-5, is DSGVTQTPKHLITATGQRVTLRCSPRSGDLSVYWYQQSLDQGLQFLIQYYNGEERAKGNILERFSAQQFPDLHSELNLSSLELGDSALYFCASSVSGGRETQYFGPGTRLLVL.

In regard to this clone: A junction boundary mismatches the germline segment, possibly from a read error. The chain couples TRBV2 to TRBJ2-7; D is uncertain. Germline values: CDR1 SNHLY, CDR2 FYNNEI. This CDR3 has 12 amino acids. CDR3 residues: CASNPPSSEQYF. Written as DNA, the CDR3 is TGTGCCAGCAATCCCCCCTCCTCCGAGCAGTACTTC.

This clone was observed a single time. The chain links TRBV7-2 to TRBJ1-5; the match to TRBD1 covers 9 bases. The V gene's germline CDR1 is SGHTA and CDR2 FQGNSA. The CDR3 covers 15 residues. The trim removed 5 bases at V and 3 bases at J, leaving 5 bases unmatched. The CDR3, as DNA: TGTGCCAGCAGCGTGGGACAGGGAAACAATCAGCCCCAGCATTTT. Its translation: CASSVGQGNNQPQHF.

This chain links TRBV10-1 with TRBJ2-1; D is perhaps TRBD2 (7 bases). CDR3 length equals 14 residues. CDR1 is WNHNN, CDR2 SYGVQD, per germline (reference sequence). The ends were cut back, 1 base at V and 12 bases at J, with 16 bases in the middle. DNA for the CDR3: TGCGCCAGCAGTGAGTGGAGGGGGGGCGATGGGCAGTTCTTC. Protein sequence: CASSEWRGGDGQFF.

The chain employs TRBV7-7 and TRBJ2-5; D remains unclear. This CDR3 spans 14 amino acids. V shed 4 bases and J shed 5 bases, with 14 bases lying between them. From germline, CDR1 is SSHAT and CDR2 FNYEAQ (reference sequence). CDR3 protein: CASSSAGFGETQYF. The CDR3 DNA sequence: TGTGCCAGCAGCTCCGCCGGGTTTGGGGAGACCCAGTACTTC.

The chain uses TRBV11-2 and TRBJ2-7; 7 bases agree with TRBD1. This CDR3 comprises 19 residues. Trimming removed 3 bases from V and 3 bases from J; junction bases left unmatched: 20. Germline loops: CDR1 SGHAT, CDR2 FQNNGV. CDR3 in DNA: TGTGCCAGCAGCTTGGAGCTTCGCGACCCGGGACAGTATAGCTACGAGCAGTACTTC. This codes for CASSLELRDPGQYSYEQYF.

This chain connects TRBV6-5 to TRBJ2-7; tentative D call: TRBD1 (6 bases). V was pared by 1 base and J by 5 bases, with 15 bases between. The CDR3 consists of 15 residues. CDR1 and CDR2 (germline): MNHEY, SVGAGI. This chain's CDR3 is CASSYLYAGAHEQYF. In DNA form, the CDR3 reads TGTGCCAGCAGTTACTTGTACGCAGGGGCCCACGAGCAGTACTTC.

V and J are TRBV15 and TRBJ1-4, with no clear D. Trimming removed 5 bases from V and 5 bases from J, with 15 bases in between. Germline CDR1 LNHNV, CDR2 YYDKDF (reference sequence). This CDR3 has 15 residues. CDR3 sequence: CATSPSGDKNEKLFF. The DNA of the CDR3 is TGTGCCACCAGCCCCAGCGGGGATAAGAATGAAAAACTGTTTTTT.

This clone was counted between two and nine times. The chain joins TRBV6-4 to TRBJ1-2; 8 bases are shared with TRBD1. CDR1 is MRHNA, CDR2 SNTAGT, per germline. J gave up 4 bases and V 3 bases, and 7 bases lay outside the gene matches. This CDR3 is built from 15 residues. CDR3 nucleotides: TGTGCCAGCAGTGAAAATACCGGGACAGGCTATGGCTACACCTTC. Amino acid sequence: CASSENTGTGYGYTF.

The rearrangement uses TRBV28 and TRBJ1-4; TRBD1 matches 7 bases. V lost 5 bases and J lost 4; bases outside the gene matches: 7. CDR1 is MDHEN and CDR2 is SYDVKM in the germline V gene. The length of the CDR3 is 15 residues. CDR3 sequence reads: CASSTYRGGNEKLFF. CDR3 DNA: TGTGCCAGCAGTACTTACAGGGGAGGTAATGAAAAACTGTTTTTT. The complete variable domain, with remaining parts taken from reference TRBV28 and TRBJ1-4, reads DVKVTQSSRYLVKRTGEKVFLECVQDMDHENMFWYRQDPGLGLRLIYFSYDVKMKEKGDIPEGYSVSREKKERFSLILESASTNQTSMYLCASSTYRGGNEKLFFGSGTQLSVL.

This chain connects TRBV28 to TRBJ1-5; 7 nucleotides match TRBD1. Germline V CDR1 and CDR2: MDHEN, SYDVKM. This CDR3 is 16 amino acids long. J lost 4 bases, V lost 5 bases, and 11 bases had no gene match. The chain's CDR3 is CASSPPTQTGNQPQHF. The CDR3 DNA follows: TGTGCCAGCAGTCCCCCCACACAGACAGGGAATCAGCCCCAGCATTTT. Looking up the rest from reference TRBV28 and TRBJ1-5 gives the full variable domain: DVKVTQSSRYLVKRTGEKVFLECVQDMDHENMFWYRQDPGLGLRLIYFSYDVKMKEKGDIPEGYSVSREKKERFSLILESASTNQTSMYLCASSPPTQTGNQPQHFGDGTRLSIL.

This chain connects TRBV7-9 to TRBJ1-2; D remains ambiguous. The V gene lost 2 bases and the J gene lost 2 bases, with 9 bases spanning the gap. Germline V gene data show CDR1 as SEHNR and CDR2 as FQNEAQ (reference sequence). This CDR3 spans 14 amino acids. The CDR3 loop is CASSLSHLNYGYTF. The DNA of the CDR3 is TGTGCCAGCAGCTTATCCCATTTAAACTATGGCTACACCTTC.

V gene TRBV4-2 combines with J gene TRBJ1-3; D gene unclear. This CDR3 is 13 amino acids long. Trimming took 1 base from V and 4 from J, leaving 5 bases between them. Germline V gene data show CDR1 as LGHNA and CDR2 as YNFKEQ. CDR3 sequence: CASSQGPGNTIYF. The CDR3 nucleotides read TGTGCCAGCAGCCAAGGACCCGGAAACACCATATATTTT.

This sequence joins TRBV4-3 and TRBJ1-3, with no clear D. CDR1 and CDR2 (germline): LGHNA, YSLEER. This CDR3 has 16 residues. Trimming left V 1 base short and J 0 bases short, with 10 bases between. The CDR3 region has the DNA TGCGCCAGCAGCCAAGTTTACGGCAGCTCTGGAAACACCATATATTTT. Translation gives CASSQVYGSSGNTIYF.

The chain is built from TRBV6-4 and TRBJ2-1, with 10 nucleotides matching TRBD2. After removal of 7 bases from V and 4 bases from J, the junction contained 13 bases not matched to a gene. The CDR3 runs to 17 residues. Germline V lookup: CDR1 MRHNA, CDR2 SNTAGT. The CDR3 DNA reads TGTGCCAGCAAGGTGGCTAGCGGGAGAGTTGGGTACAATGAGCAGTTCTTC. Its translation is CASKVASGRVGYNEQFF.

J is TRBJ1-1 and V is TRBV6-6, with D unclear. Germline values: CDR1 MNHNY, CDR2 SVGAGI (reference sequence). V shed 2 bases and J shed 1 base, with 5 bases lying between them. CDR3 length: 13 residues. The CDR3 nucleotides read TGTGCCAGCAGTTACGGTCGGAACACTGAAGCTTTCTTT. This translates into CASSYGRNTEAFF.

The CDR3 region is CASSIGTVGRETQYF. The CDR3 DNA reads as TGTGCCAGTAGTATTGGGACAGTCGGGAGGGAGACCCAGTACTTC. V gene TRBV19 combines with J gene TRBJ2-5; D is tentatively TRBD1 or TRBD2 (7 bases each). Per the germline V gene, CDR1 is LNHDA and CDR2 is SQIVND (reference sequence). Trimming stripped 3 bases from V and 5 bases from J, with 16 bases between. The CDR3 runs 15 residues.

This chain connects TRBV5-1 to TRBJ2-2; weak D call: TRBD2 (5 bases). The V end lost 9 bases, the J end lost 2 bases, and 14 bases lay between the germline ends. This CDR3 spans 14 amino acids. CDR1 and CDR2 (germline): SGHRS, YFSETQ. As DNA, the CDR3 is TGCGCCACCCGCCCGGGGTCAAACACCGGGGAGCTGTTTTTT. This codes for CATRPGSNTGELFF.

The CDR3 spells CSVERNTEAFF. CDR3 nucleotides: TGCAGCGTTGAAAGGAACACTGAAGCTTTCTTT. J is TRBJ1-1 and V is TRBV29-1; no definite D call. Germline CDR1 SQVTM, CDR2 ANQGSEA. V gave up 2 bases and J gave up 1 base, with 2 bases separating them. This CDR3 comprises 11 residues.

The chain is built from TRBV10-3 and TRBJ1-5; D is unclear. V lost 0 bases to trimming and J lost 5 bases, with 8 bases between them. CDR3 length: 14 residues. Per germline, CDR1 ENHRY and CDR2 SYGVKD. Written as DNA, the CDR3 is TGTGCCATCAGTGAGTCGGGAGGGCATCAGCCCCAGCATTTT. Translating it yields CAISESGGHQPQHF.